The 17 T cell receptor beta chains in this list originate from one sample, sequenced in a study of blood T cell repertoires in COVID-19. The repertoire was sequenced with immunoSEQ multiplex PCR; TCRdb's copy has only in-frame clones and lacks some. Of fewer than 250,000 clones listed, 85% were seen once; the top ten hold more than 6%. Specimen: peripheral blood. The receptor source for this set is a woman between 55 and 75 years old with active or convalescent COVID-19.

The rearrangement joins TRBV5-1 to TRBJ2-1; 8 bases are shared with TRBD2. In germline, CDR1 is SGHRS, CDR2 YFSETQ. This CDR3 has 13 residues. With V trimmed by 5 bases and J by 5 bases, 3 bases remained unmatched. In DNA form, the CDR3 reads TGCGCCAGCAGGGATAGCGGGAACAATGAGCAGTTCTTC. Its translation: CASRDSGNNEQFF.

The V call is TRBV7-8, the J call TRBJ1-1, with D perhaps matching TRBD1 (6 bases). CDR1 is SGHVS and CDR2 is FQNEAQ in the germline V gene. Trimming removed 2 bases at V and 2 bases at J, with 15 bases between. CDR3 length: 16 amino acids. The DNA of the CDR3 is TGTGCCAGCAGCTTATCAGGGGTAGTCATCAACACTGAAGCTTTCTTT. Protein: CASSLSGVVINTEAFF.

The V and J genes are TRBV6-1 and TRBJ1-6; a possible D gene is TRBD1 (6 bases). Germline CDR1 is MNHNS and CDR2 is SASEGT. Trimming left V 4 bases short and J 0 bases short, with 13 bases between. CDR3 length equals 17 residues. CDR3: CASSVRGGSSYNSPLHF. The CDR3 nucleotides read TGTGCCAGCAGTGTCAGGGGAGGGAGCTCCTATAATTCACCCCTCCACTTT.

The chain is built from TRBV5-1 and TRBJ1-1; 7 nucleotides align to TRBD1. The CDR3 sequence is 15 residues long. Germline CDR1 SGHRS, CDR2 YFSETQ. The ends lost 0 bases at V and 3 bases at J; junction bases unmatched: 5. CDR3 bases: TGCGCCAGCAGCTTGGGGACAGGAGATTACACTGAAGCTTTCTTT. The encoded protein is CASSLGTGDYTEAFF.

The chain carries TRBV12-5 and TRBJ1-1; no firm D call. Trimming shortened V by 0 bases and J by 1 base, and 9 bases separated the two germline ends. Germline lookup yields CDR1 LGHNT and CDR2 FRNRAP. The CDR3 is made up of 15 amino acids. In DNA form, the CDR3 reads TGTGCTAGTGGTTTGGTACTTGGAGCGAACACTGAAGCTTTCTTT. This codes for CASGLVLGANTEAFF.

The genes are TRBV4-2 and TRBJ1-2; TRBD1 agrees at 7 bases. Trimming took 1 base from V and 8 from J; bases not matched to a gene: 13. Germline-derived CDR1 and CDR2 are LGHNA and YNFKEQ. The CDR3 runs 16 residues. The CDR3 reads CASSQVSAGGYEGYTF. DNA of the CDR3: TGTGCCAGCAGCCAAGTATCGGCAGGGGGTTATGAGGGCTACACCTTC.

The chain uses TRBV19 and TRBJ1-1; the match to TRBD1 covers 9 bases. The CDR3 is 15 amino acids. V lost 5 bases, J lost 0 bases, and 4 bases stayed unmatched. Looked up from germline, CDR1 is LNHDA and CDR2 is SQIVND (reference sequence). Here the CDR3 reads CASSGTGPVNTEAFF. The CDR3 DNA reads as TGTGCCAGTAGTGGGACAGGGCCTGTGAACACTGAAGCTTTCTTT.

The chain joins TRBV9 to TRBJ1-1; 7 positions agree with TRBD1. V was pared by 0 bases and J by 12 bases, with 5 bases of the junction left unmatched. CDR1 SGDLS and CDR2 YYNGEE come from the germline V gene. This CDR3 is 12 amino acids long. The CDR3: CASSVEGQKTFF. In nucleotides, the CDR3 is TGTGCCAGCAGCGTAGAGGGACAGAAAACTTTCTTT.

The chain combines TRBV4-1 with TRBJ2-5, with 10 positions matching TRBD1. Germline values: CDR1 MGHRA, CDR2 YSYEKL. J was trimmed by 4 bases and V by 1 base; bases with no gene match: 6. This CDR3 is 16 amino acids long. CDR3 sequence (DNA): TGCGCCAGCAGCCAAGGCCACGACAGGGGGCTAGAGACCCAGTACTTC. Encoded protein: CASSQGHDRGLETQYF.

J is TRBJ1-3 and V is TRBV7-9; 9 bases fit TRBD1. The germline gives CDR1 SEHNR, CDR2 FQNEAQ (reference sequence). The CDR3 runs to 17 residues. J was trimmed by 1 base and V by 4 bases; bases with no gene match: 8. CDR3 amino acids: CASSSGTGFISGNTIYF. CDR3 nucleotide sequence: TGTGCCAGCAGCTCGGGGACAGGGTTTATATCTGGAAACACCATATATTTT.

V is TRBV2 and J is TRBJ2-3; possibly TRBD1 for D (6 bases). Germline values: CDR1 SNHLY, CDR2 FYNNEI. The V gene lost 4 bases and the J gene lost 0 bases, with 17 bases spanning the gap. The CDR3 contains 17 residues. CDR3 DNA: TGTGCCAGCAGTGGTGGGACAAACTATCCTAGCACAGATACGCAGTATTTT. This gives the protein CASSGGTNYPSTDTQYF.

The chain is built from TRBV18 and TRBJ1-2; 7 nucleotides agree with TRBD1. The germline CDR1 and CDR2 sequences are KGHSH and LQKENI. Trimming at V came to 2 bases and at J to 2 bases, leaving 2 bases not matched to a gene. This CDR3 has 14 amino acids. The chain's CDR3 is CASSPGDSNYGYTF. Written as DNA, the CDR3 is TGTGCCAGCTCACCAGGGGACAGCAACTATGGCTACACCTTC. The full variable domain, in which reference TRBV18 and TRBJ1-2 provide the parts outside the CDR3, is NAGVMQNPRHLVRRRGQEARLRCSPMKGHSHVYWYRQLPEEGLKFMVYLQKENIIDESGMPKERFSAEFPKEGPSILRIQQVVRGDSAAYFCASSPGDSNYGYTFGSGTRLTVV.

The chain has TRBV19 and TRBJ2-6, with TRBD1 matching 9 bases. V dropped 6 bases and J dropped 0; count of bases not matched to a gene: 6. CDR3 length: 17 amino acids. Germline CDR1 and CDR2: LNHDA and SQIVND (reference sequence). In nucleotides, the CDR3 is TGTGCCAGTAGAAGGACAGGGGTCAGCTCTGGGGCCAACGTCCTGACTTTC. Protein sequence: CASRRTGVSSGANVLTF.

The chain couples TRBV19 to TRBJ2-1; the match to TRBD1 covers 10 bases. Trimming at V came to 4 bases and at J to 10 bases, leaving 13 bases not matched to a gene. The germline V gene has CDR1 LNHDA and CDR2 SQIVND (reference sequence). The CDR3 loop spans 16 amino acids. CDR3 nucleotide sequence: TGTGCCAGTAGTAGGACAGGGGGTTTCGGCGGACGGGAGCAGTTCTTC. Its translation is CASSRTGGFGGREQFF.

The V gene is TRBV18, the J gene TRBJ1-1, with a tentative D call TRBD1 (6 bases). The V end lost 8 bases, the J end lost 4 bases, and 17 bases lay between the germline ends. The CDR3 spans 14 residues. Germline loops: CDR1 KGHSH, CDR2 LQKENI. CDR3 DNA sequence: TGTGCCAGCCACCCGGGGGGGCTAGGCACTGAAGCTTTCTTT. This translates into CASHPGGLGTEAFF. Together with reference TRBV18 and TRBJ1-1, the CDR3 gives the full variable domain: NAGVMQNPRHLVRRRGQEARLRCSPMKGHSHVYWYRQLPEEGLKFMVYLQKENIIDESGMPKERFSAEFPKEGPSILRIQQVVRGDSAAYFCASHPGGLGTEAFFGQGTRLTVV.

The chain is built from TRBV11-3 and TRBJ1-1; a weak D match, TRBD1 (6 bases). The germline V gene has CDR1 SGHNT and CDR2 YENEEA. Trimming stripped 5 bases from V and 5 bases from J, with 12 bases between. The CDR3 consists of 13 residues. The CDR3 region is CASSVGGGTEAFF. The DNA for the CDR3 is TGTGCCAGCAGCGTGGGAGGGGGAACTGAAGCTTTCTTT.

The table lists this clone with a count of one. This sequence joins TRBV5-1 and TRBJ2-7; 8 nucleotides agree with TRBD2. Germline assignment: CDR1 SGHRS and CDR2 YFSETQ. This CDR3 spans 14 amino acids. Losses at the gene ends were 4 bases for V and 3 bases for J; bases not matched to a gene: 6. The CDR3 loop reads CASSQSGSFYEQYF. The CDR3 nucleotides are TGCGCCAGCAGCCAAAGCGGGAGCTTCTACGAGCAGTACTTC.